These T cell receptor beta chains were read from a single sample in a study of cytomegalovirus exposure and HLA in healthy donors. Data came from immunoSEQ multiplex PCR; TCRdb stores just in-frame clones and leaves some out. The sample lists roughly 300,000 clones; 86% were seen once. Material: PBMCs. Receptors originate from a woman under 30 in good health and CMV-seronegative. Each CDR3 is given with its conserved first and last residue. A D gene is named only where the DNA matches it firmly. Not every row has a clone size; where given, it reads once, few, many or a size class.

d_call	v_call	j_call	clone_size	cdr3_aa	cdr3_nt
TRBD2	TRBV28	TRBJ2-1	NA	CASSLWASGNYNEQFF	TGTGCCAGCAGTTTATGGGCTAGCGGGAACTACAATGAGCAGTTCTTC
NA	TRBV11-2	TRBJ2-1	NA	CASSSAGSLAYNEQFF	TGTGCCAGCAGCTCCGCCGGGAGCCTGGCCTACAATGAGCAGTTCTTC
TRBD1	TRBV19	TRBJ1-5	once	CASRPTGASNQPQHF	TGTGCCAGTAGGCCGACAGGGGCGAGCAATCAGCCCCAGCATTTT
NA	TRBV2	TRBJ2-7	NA	CASRKLVYEQYF	TGTGCCAGCAGAAAGCTAGTCTACGAGCAGTACTTC
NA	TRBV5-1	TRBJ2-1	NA	CASSSGTSTYLNEQFF	TGCGCCAGCAGCTCCGGAACTAGTACTTATCTCAATGAGCAGTTCTTC
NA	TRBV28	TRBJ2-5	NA	CASSLLSRGETQYF	TGTGCCAGCAGTTTACTATCTAGAGGAGAGACCCAGTACTTC
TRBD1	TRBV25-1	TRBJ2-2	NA	CASGEGPGQGNTGELFF	TGTGCCAGCGGAGAAGGACCGGGACAGGGGAACACCGGGGAGCTGTTTTTT
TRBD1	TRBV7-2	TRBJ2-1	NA	CASSPPGQGSLYNEQFF	TGTGCCAGCAGCCCACCGGGACAGGGGAGTCTCTACAATGAGCAGTTCTTC
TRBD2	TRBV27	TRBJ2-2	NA	CASSSRTSGYTGELFF	TGTGCCAGCAGTTCCCGGACTAGCGGATACACCGGGGAGCTGTTTTTT
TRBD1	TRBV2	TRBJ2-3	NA	CASSAGQGRTDTQYF	TGTGCCAGCAGTGCGGGACAGGGTAGAACAGATACGCAGTATTTT
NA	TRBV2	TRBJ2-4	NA	CASSQAGLAKNIQYF	TGTGCCAGCAGTCAGGCAGGGCTAGCCAAAAACATTCAGTACTTC
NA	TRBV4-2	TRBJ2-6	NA	CASSQDQGQHTSSGANVLTF	TGTGCCAGCAGCCAAGATCAAGGCCAGCATACTAGTAGTGGGGCCAACGTCCTGACTTTC
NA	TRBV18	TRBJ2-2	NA	CASSPGLDTGELFF	TGTGCCAGCTCACCAGGGCTGGACACCGGGGAGCTGTTTTTT
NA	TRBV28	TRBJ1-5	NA	CASSTSWGPRSNQPQHF	TGTGCCAGCAGTACCAGTTGGGGGCCGAGGAGCAATCAGCCCCAGCATTTT
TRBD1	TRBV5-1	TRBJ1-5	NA	CASSGGQDNQPQHF	TGCGCCAGCAGCGGGGGACAGGACAATCAGCCCCAGCATTTT
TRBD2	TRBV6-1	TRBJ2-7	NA	CASSEGTSANSYEQYF	TGTGCCAGCAGTGAAGGGACTAGCGCAAACTCCTACGAGCAGTACTTC
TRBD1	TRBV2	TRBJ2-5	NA	CASRTIQGFQETQYF	TGTGCCAGCAGGACTATACAGGGGTTCCAAGAGACCCAGTACTTC
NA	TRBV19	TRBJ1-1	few	CASTSQDSMNTEAFF	TGTGCCAGCACATCCCAGGACAGCATGAACACTGAAGCTTTCTTT
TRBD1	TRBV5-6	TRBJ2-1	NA	CASSLGQGRDNEQFF	TGTGCCAGCAGCTTGGGACAGGGAAGGGACAATGAGCAGTTCTTC
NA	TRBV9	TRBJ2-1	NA	CASSALASSYNEQFF	TGTGCCAGCAGCGCCCTAGCGTCTTCCTACAATGAGCAGTTCTTC
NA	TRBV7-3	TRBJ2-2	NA	CASSLIAGNTGELFF	TGTGCCAGCAGCTTAATAGCTGGGAACACCGGGGAGCTGTTTTTT
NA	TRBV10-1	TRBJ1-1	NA	CASSHAGTGHDTEAFF	TGCGCCAGCAGTCATGCCGGCACAGGGCACGACACTGAAGCTTTCTTT
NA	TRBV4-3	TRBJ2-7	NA	CASSQGEQVGEQYF	TGCGCCAGCAGCCAGGGTGAGCAGGTCGGCGAGCAGTACTTC
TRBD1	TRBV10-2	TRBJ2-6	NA	CASSETGQVYSGANVLTF	TGCGCCAGCAGTGAAACCGGACAGGTATACTCTGGGGCCAACGTCCTGACTTTC
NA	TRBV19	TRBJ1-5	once	CASRPTGDNQPQHF	TGTGCCAGTAGACCGACAGGAGACAATCAGCCCCAGCATTTT
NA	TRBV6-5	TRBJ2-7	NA	CASRYSGGYEQYF	TGTGCCAGCAGGTACTCCGGGGGCTACGAGCAGTACTTC
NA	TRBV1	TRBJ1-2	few	CTSSRITGTGVFYGYTF	TGCACCAGCAGCCGTATCACAGGGACAGGGGTGTTCTATGGCTACACCTTC
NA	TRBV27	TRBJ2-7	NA	CASSSGMGYEQYF	TGTGCCAGCAGTTCCGGGATGGGCTACGAGCAGTACTTC